This T cell receptor beta chain is from a study of blood T cell repertoires in COVID-19. Study at large: The United States, Italy and Spain were the sources of the acute and convalescent COVID-19 samples. PBMCs, B-cell-depleted T cells, or T cells provided the cDNA or gDNA that made up the material.

In the study's own analysis: Amplification of reference gene primers was used by the study to estimate nucleated cell counts. The repertoire was sequenced with immunoSEQ multiplex PCR; TCRdb's copy has only in-frame clones and lacks some. V and J calls and clone size are given by that table; D and trimming were obtained from the DNA. The sample lists 250,000 to 350,000 clones; about 89% were seen once. The germline CDR1 and CDR2 sequences are MDHEN and SYDVKM. CDR3 length equals 15 residues. V was pared by 5 bases and J by 5 bases, with 11 bases of the junction left unmatched. The sequencing sample was made of peripheral blood. This chain links TRBV28 with TRBJ2-7, with 8 nucleotides matching TRBD1. The clonotype was recovered from a woman between 50 and 59 years old who had recovered from COVID-19. The CDR3 loop reads CASSPLGQGWDEQYF. The CDR3, as DNA: TGTGCCAGCAGTCCTCTTGGACAGGGTTGGGACGAGCAGTACTTC.